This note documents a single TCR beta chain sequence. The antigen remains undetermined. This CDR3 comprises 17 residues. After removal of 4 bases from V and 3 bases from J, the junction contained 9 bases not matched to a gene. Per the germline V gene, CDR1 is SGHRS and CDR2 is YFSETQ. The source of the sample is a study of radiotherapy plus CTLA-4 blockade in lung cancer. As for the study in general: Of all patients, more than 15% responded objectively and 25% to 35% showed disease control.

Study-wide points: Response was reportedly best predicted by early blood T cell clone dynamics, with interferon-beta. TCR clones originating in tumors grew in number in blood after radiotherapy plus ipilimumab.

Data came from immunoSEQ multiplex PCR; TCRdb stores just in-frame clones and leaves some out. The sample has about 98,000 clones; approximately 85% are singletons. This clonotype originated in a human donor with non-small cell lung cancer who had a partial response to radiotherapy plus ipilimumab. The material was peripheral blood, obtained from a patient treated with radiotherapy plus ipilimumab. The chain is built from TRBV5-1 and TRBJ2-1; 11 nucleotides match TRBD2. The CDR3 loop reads CASSRGTSGGYYNEQFF. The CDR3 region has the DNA TGCGCCAGCAGCCGGGGGACTAGCGGAGGTTACTACAATGAGCAGTTCTTC. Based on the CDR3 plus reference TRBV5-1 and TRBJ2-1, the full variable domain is KAGVTQTPRYLIKTRGQQVTLSCSPISGHRSVSWYQQTPGQGLQFLFEYFSETQRNKGNFPGRFSGRQFSNSRSEMNVSTLELGDSALYLCASSRGTSGGYYNEQFFGPGTRLTVL.